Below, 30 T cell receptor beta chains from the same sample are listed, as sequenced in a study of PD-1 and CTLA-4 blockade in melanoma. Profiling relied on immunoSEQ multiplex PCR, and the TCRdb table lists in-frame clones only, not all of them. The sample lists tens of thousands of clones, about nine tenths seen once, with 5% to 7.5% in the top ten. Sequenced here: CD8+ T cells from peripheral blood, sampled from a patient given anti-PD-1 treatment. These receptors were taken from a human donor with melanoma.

This chain's CDR3 is CASSQKTSGGNSYNEQFF. For the CDR3, the DNA is TGCGCCAGCAGCCAAAAAACTAGCGGGGGGAACTCCTACAATGAGCAGTTCTTC. The V call is TRBV4-1, the J call TRBJ2-1; 12 nucleotides agree with TRBD2. Unmatched junction bases numbered 5, after V lost 2 bases and J lost 0 bases. The CDR3 has 18 residues. The germline V gene has CDR1 MGHRA and CDR2 YSYEKL.

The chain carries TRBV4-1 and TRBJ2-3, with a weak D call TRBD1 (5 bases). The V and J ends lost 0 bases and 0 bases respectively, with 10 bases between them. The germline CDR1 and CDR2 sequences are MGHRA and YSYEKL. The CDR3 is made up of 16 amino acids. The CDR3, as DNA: TGCGCCAGCAGCCAAGAGGGGCCGCCTAGCACAGATACGCAGTATTTT. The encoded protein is CASSQEGPPSTDTQYF.

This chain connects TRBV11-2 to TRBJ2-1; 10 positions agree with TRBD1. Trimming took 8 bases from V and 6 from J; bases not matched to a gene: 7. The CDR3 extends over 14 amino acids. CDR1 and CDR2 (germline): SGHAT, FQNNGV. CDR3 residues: CASGSGQGVNEQFF. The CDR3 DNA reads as TGTGCCAGCGGGTCCGGACAGGGGGTCAATGAGCAGTTCTTC.

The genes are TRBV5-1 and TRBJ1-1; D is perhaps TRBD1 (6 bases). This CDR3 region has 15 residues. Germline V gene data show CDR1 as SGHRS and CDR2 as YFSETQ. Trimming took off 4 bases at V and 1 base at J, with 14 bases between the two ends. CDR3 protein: CASSAGANENTEAFF. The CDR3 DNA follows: TGCGCCAGCAGCGCGGGGGCCAACGAGAACACTGAAGCTTTCTTT. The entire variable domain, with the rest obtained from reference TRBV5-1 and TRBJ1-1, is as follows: KAGVTQTPRYLIKTRGQQVTLSCSPISGHRSVSWYQQTPGQGLQFLFEYFSETQRNKGNFPGRFSGRQFSNSRSEMNVSTLELGDSALYLCASSAGANENTEAFFGQGTRLTVV.

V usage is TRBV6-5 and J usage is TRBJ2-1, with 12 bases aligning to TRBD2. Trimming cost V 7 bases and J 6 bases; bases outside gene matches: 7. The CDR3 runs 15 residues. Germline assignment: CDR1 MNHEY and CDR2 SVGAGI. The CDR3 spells CASNRLAGGPNEQFF. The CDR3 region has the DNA TGTGCCAGCAATCGTCTAGCGGGGGGGCCCAATGAGCAGTTCTTC.

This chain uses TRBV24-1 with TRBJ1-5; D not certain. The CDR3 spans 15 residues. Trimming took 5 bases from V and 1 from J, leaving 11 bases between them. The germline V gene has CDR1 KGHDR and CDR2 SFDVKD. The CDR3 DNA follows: TGTGCCACCAGTGCGAGTGGGGAGAGCAATCAGCCCCAGCATTTT. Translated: CATSASGESNQPQHF.

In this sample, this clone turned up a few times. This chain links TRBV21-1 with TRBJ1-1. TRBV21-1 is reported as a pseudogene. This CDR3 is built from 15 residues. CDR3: CASSKGGLTNTEAFF. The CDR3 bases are TGTGCCAGCAGCAAAGGGGGGTTAACGAACACTGAAGCTTTCTTT.

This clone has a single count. The DNA of the CDR3 is TGTGCCAGCAGTGTGGGGGGGGGATACAATGAGCAGTTCTTC. Encoded protein: CASSVGGGYNEQFF. J is TRBJ2-1 and V is TRBV2; the match to TRBD2 covers 7 bases. In germline, CDR1 is SNHLY, CDR2 FYNNEI. V lost 4 bases to trimming and J lost 4 bases; unmatched junction nucleotides: 4. The CDR3 consists of 14 residues.

The CDR3 DNA sequence: TGCAGCGTAGAGACAGGGGCTTCCTACGAGCAGTACTTC. It specifies CSVETGASYEQYF. The genes are TRBV29-1 and TRBJ2-7; 8 positions match TRBD1. From germline, CDR1 is SQVTM and CDR2 ANQGSEA. J lost 1 base, V lost 6 bases, and 5 bases had no gene match. The CDR3 contains 13 residues.

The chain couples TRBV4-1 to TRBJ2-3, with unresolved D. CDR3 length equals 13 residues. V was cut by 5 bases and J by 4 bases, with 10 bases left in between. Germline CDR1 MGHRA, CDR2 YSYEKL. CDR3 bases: TGCGCCAGCAGCACTGGGTCGGCAGATACGCAGTATTTT. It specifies CASSTGSADTQYF.

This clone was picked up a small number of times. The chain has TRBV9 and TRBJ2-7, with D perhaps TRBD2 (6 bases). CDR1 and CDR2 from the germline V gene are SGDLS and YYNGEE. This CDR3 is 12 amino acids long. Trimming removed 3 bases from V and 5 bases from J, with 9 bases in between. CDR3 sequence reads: CASSGGLNEQYF. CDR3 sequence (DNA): TGTGCCAGCAGCGGGGGACTGAACGAGCAGTACTTC.

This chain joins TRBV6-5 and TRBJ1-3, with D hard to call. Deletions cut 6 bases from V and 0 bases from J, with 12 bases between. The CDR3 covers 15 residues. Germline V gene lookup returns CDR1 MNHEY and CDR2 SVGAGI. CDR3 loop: CASRPSLSSGNTIYF. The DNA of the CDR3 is TGTGCCAGCAGGCCCAGTCTTAGCTCTGGAAACACCATATATTTT.

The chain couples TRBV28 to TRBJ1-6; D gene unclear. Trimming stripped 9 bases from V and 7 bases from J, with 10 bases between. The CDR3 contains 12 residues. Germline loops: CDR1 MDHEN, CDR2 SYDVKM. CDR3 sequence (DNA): TGTGCCAGTGGGCCGCACAATTCACCCCTCCACTTT. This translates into CASGPHNSPLHF.

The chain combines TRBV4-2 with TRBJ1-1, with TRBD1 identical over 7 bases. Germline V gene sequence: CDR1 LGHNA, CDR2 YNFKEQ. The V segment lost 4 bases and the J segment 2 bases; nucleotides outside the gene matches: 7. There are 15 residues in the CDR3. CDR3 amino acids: CASSPTGQSNTEAFF. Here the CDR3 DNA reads TGTGCCAGCAGCCCTACGGGACAGTCTAACACTGAAGCTTTCTTT.

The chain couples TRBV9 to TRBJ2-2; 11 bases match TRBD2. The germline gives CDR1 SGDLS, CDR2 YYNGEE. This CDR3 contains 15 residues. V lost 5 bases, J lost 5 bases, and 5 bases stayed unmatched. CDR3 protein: CASRAGTSGTGELFF. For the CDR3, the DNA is TGTGCCAGCAGAGCCGGGACTAGCGGTACCGGGGAGCTGTTTTTT. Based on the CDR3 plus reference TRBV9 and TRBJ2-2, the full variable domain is DSGVTQTPKHLITATGQRVTLRCSPRSGDLSVYWYQQSLDQGLQFLIQYYNGEERAKGNILERFSAQQFPDLHSELNLSSLELGDSALYFCASRAGTSGTGELFFGEGSRLTVL.

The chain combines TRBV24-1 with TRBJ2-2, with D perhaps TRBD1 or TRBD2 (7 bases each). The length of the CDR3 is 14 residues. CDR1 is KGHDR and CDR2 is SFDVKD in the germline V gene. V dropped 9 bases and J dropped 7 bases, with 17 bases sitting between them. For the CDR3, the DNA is TGTGCCACCCTGGGGAGGGGGCCCCTCGGGGAGCTGTTTTTT. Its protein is CATLGRGPLGELFF.

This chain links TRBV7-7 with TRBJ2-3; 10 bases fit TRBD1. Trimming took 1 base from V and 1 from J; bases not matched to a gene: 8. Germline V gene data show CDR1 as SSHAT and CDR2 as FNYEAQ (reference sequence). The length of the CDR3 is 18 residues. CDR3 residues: CASSLGDGTGEGTDTQYF. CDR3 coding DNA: TGTGCCAGCAGCTTAGGGGACGGGACAGGGGAGGGCACAGATACGCAGTATTTT.

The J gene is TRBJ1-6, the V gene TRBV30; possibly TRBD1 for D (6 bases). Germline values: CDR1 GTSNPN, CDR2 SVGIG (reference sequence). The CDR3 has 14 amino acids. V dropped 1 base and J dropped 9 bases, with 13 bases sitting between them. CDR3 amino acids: CAWSEGQGSSPLHF. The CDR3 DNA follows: TGTGCCTGGAGTGAAGGGCAGGGGAGTTCACCCCTCCACTTT.

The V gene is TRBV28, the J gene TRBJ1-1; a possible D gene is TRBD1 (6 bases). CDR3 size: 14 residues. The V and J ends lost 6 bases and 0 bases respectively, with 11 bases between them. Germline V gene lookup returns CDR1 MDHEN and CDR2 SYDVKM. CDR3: CASSPGGLNTEAFF. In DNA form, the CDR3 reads TGTGCCAGCAGCCCCGGGGGCCTGAACACTGAAGCTTTCTTT.

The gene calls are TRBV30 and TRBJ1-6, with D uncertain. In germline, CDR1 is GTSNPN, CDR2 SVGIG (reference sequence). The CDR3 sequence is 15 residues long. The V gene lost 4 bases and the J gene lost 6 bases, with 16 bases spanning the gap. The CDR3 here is CAWTSSDVGNSPLHF. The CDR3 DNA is TGTGCCTGGACCTCCTCGGACGTTGGTAATTCACCCCTCCACTTT. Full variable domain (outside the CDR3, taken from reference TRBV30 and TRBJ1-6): SQTIHQWPATLVQPVGSPLSLECTVEGTSNPNLYWYRQAAGRGLQLLFYSVGIGQISSEVPQNLSASRPQDRQFILSSKKLLLSDSGFYLCAWTSSDVGNSPLHFGNGTRLTVT.

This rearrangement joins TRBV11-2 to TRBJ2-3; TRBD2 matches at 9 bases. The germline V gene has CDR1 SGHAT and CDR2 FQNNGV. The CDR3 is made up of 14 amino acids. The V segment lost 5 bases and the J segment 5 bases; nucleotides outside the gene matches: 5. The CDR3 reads CASSTSGWGDTQYF. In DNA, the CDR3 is TGTGCCAGCAGCACTAGCGGGTGGGGAGATACGCAGTATTTT.

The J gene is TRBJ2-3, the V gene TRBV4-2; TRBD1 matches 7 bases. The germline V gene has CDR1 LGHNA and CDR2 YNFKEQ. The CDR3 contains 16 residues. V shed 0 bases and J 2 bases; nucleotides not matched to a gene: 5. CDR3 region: CASSQEETGYTDTQYF. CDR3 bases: TGTGCCAGCAGCCAAGAGGAGACAGGGTACACAGATACGCAGTATTTT.

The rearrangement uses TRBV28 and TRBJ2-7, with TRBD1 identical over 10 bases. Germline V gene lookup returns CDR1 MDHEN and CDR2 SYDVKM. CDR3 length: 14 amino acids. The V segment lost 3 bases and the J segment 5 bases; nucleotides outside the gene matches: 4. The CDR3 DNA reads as TGTGCCAGCAGTTTCCTCGGGACAGGGGACGAGCAGTACTTC. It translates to CASSFLGTGDEQYF.

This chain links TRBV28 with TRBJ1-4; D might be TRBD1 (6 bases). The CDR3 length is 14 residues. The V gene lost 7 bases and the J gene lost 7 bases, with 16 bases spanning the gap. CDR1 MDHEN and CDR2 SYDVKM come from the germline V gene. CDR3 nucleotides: TGTGCCAGCACTACCGGACAGAGGAGTGAAAAACTGTTTTTT. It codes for CASTTGQRSEKLFF.

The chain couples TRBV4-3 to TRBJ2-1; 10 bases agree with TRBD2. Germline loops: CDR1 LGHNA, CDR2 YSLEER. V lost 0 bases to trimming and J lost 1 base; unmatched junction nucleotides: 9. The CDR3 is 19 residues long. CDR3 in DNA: TGCGCCAGCAGCCAAGATTCCCTAGCGGGGGCGGGGTCCTACAATGAGCAGTTCTTC. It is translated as CASSQDSLAGAGSYNEQFF.

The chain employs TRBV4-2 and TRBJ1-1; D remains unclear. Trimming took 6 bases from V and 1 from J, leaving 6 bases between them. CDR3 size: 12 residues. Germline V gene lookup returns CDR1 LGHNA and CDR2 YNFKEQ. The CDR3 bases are TGTGCCAGCAGGCCGGGGAACACTGAAGCTTTCTTT. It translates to CASRPGNTEAFF.

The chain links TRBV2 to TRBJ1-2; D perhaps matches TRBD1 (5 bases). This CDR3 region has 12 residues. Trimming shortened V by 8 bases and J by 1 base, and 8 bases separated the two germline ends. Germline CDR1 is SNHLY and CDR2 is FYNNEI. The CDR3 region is CASLQGNYGYTF. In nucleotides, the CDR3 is TGTGCCAGCCTGCAGGGTAACTATGGCTACACCTTC.

CDR3 in DNA: TGTGCCAGCAGCCAAGAAGTGGCGGGCCCCTACGAGCAGTACTTC. Translating it yields CASSQEVAGPYEQYF. The V and J genes are TRBV14 and TRBJ2-7; the D gene is possibly TRBD2 (5 bases). Trimming pared 0 bases from V and 2 bases from J, leaving 11 bases between. Germline values: CDR1 SGHDN, CDR2 FVKESK. CDR3 length: 15 amino acids.

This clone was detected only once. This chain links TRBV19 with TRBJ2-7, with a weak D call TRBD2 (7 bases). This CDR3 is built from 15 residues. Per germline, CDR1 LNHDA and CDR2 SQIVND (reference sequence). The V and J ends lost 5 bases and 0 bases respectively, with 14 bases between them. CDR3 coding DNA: TGTGCCAGTAGTGTGACCGGGGGGCCCTCCTACGAGCAGTACTTC. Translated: CASSVTGGPSYEQYF.

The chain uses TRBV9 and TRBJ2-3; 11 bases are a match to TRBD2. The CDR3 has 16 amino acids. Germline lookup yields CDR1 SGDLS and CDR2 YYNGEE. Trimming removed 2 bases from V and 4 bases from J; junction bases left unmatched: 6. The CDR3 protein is CASSVPLAGVADTQYF. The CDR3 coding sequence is TGTGCCAGCAGCGTCCCACTAGCGGGGGTAGCAGATACGCAGTATTTT.